Presented here are 9 T cell receptor beta chains from one specimen sequenced in a study of vaccination effects on CD4 cells after COVID-19. Generated by immunoSEQ multiplex PCR, the TCRdb table keeps only in-frame clones and is missing some. The sample comprises around 40,000 clones, 65% to 80% of which are singletons, and roughly a tenth rests with the top ten. With approximately 10 days of culture completed, CD4+ T cells were isolated. Each participant was given two doses of one vaccine (BNT162b2 or mRNA-1273). The antigens of these receptors remain unknown. The input for sequencing was CD4+ T cells from PBMCs cultured without peptide, taken after COVID-19 vaccination. The source of these receptors is a human donor who received a COVID-19 vaccine.

A few counts support this clone. This chain links TRBV3-1 (or the pseudogene TRBV3-2) with TRBJ2-7; 11 bases agree with TRBD2. In germline, CDR1 is LGHDT, CDR2 YNNKEL (reference sequence). J lost 3 bases, V lost 6 bases, and 13 bases had no gene match. This CDR3 spans 17 amino acids. The chain's CDR3 is CASSQPGLAEANYEQYF. Here the CDR3 DNA reads TGTGCCAGCAGTCAGCCGGGACTAGCGGAAGCAAACTACGAGCAGTACTTC.

The chain joins TRBV10-1 to TRBJ2-1; 8 bases are a match to TRBD2. The germline CDR1 and CDR2 sequences are WNHNN and SYGVQD (reference sequence). V shed 2 bases and J 6 bases; nucleotides not matched to a gene: 6. The CDR3 covers 15 residues. The CDR3, as DNA: TGCGCCAGCAGTGAGCGGGGGGGGCGTCCCAATGAGCAGTTCTTC. It is translated as CASSERGGRPNEQFF.

This clone was picked up many times. The CDR3 DNA reads as TGTGCCAGCAGCTCAACAGGCCGGAGCTATGGCTACACCTTC. This codes for CASSSTGRSYGYTF. J is TRBJ1-2 and V is TRBV5-4, with D possibly TRBD1 on 5 matching bases. Trimming took off 3 bases at V and 4 bases at J, with 13 bases between the two ends. The length of the CDR3 is 14 residues. Germline V gives CDR1 SGHNT, CDR2 YYREEE (reference sequence). The full variable domain, rest sourced from reference TRBV5-4 and TRBJ1-2, is ETGVTQSPTHLIKTRGQQVTLRCSSQSGHNTVSWYQQALGQGPQFIFQYYREEENGRGNFPPRFSGLQFPNYSSELNVNALELDDSALYLCASSSTGRSYGYTFGSGTRLTVV.

DNA for the CDR3: TGTGCCAGCAGTCACCGGACAAACCTAGGTGAAAAACTGTTTTTT. This sequence encodes CASSHRTNLGEKLFF. V is TRBV6-5 and J is TRBJ1-4; TRBD1 is a possible D gene (5 bases). V was pared by 5 bases and J by 7 bases, with 17 bases between. Per germline, CDR1 MNHEY and CDR2 SVGAGI. CDR3 length equals 15 residues.

The J gene is TRBJ2-3, the V gene TRBV7-9, with 10 positions matching TRBD1. V shed 4 bases and J 1 base; nucleotides not matched to a gene: 8. The germline V gene has CDR1 SEHNR and CDR2 FQNEAQ (reference sequence). The length of the CDR3 is 17 residues. The CDR3 loop reads CASSSPPGTGGTDTQYF. CDR3 DNA sequence: TGTGCCAGCAGCTCACCCCCTGGGACAGGGGGCACAGATACGCAGTATTTT.

V is TRBV9 and J is TRBJ1-2; 8 bases are shared with TRBD1. V shed 4 bases and J 1 base; nucleotides not matched to a gene: 3. CDR3 length: 14 residues. Germline V gene data show CDR1 as SGDLS and CDR2 as YYNGEE. The CDR3 spells CASSPTGGNYGYTF. The CDR3 DNA sequence: TGTGCCAGCAGCCCCACAGGGGGTAACTATGGCTACACCTTC.

The chain recombines TRBV11-3 with TRBJ2-1; D is uncertain. Germline V gene sequence: CDR1 SGHNT, CDR2 YENEEA. CDR3 length: 13 amino acids. The V end was cut by 0 bases, the J end by 13 bases, with 13 bases between. The CDR3 sequence: CASSLDWRPPQFF. CDR3 DNA: TGTGCCAGCAGCTTAGATTGGCGGCCGCCCCAGTTCTTC.

The rearrangement joins TRBV7-8 to TRBJ1-2; D ambiguous. Between the trimmed V and J ends, which lost 5 bases and 3 bases, there was a span of 19 bases. Germline lookup yields CDR1 SGHVS and CDR2 FQNEAQ. The CDR3 totals 16 residues. CDR3 amino acids: CASSTIPGYGDYGYTF. CDR3 coding DNA: TGTGCCAGCAGCACTATACCTGGGTACGGCGACTATGGCTACACCTTC. The full variable domain, with the rest looked up from reference TRBV7-8 and TRBJ1-2, is GAGVSQSPRYKVAKRGQDVALRCDPISGHVSLFWYQQALGQGPEFLTYFQNEAQLDKSGLPSDRFFAERPEGSVSTLKIQRTQQEDSAVYLCASSTIPGYGDYGYTFGSGTRLTVV.

This chain connects TRBV12-3 or TRBV12-4 to TRBJ2-5; D may be TRBD2 (7 bases). The length of the CDR3 is 13 residues. The germline V and J ends were trimmed by 1 base and 7 bases, with 10 bases remaining between them. The CDR3 is CASSLDRGATQYF. The CDR3 DNA reads as TGTGCCAGCAGTTTAGATCGGGGGGCGACCCAGTACTTC.